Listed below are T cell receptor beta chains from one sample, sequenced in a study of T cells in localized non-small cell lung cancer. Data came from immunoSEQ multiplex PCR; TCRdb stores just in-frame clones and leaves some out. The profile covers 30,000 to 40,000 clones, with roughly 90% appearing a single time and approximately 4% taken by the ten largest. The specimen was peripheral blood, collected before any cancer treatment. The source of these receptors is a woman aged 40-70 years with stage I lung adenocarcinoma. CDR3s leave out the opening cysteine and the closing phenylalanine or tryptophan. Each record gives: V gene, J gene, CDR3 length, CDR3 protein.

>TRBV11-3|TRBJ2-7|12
ASSPLAGAREQY
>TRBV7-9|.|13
ASSLSPPLSYEQY
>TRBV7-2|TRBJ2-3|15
ASSYGLAGSTTDTQY
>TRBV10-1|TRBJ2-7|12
ASSESEFAYEQY
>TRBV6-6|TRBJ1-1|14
ASSYSIGLRDTEAF
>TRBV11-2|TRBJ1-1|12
ASSLDPTGTEAF
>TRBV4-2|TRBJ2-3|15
ASSQEGLAGDIDTQY
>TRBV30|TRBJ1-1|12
AWSFFRMNTEAF
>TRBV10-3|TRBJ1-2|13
AISDPFGRNYGYT
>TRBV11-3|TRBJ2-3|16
ASSTRTSGGAKADTQY
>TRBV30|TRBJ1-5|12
AWSPTGPNQPQH
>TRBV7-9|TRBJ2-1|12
ASSLERRYNEQF
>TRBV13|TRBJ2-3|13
ASSIRTDGTDTQY
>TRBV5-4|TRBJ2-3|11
ASSRSRGDTQY
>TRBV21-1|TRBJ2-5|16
ASSKSRLAGGPSETQY
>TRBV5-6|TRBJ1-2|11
ASSLGHNYGYT
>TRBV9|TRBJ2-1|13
TSSFSGGPLNEQF
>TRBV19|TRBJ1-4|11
AIRDGNNEKLF
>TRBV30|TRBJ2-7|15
AWRRAEVLARRYEQY
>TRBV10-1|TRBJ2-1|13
ASSGGGASYNEQF
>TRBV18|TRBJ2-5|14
ASSPRLAGGQETQY
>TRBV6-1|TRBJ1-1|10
ASSEPAVLAF
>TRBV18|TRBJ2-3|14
ASSPRTSGHTDTQY
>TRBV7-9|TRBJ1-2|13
ASSSRDRERGGYT
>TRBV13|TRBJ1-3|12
ASSPQGSGNTIY
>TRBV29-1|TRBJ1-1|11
SAKVTGNTEAF
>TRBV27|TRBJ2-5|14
ASSSSPGQGIETQY
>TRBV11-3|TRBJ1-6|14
ASSSRGGGSNSPLH